The T cell receptor (beta chain) described here comes from a study of blood T cell repertoires in COVID-19. The overall study: COVID-19 samples from acute and convalescent phases originated in the United States, Italy and Spain. PBMCs, B-cell-depleted T cells, or T cells were the source of the cDNA or gDNA that made up the material.

Authors' methods: Nucleated cell number was recorded as an estimate derived from reference gene primer amplification. The repertoire was sequenced with immunoSEQ multiplex PCR; TCRdb's copy has only in-frame clones and lacks some. For V, J and clone size, that table is used; D and trimming come from the DNA. The profile shows about 140,000 clones, roughly 86% of them singletons. This CDR3 has 17 residues. Per germline, CDR1 MDHEN and CDR2 SYDVKM. V lost 6 bases and J lost 0, with 15 bases in between. This study enrolled people aged roughly 18 to 90 from around 26 US geographic areas. This TCR derives from a woman aged 50 to 60 with acute COVID-19. Sequencing was carried out using PBMCs or T cells enriched from blood (not recorded which). This rearrangement joins TRBV28 to TRBJ2-6, with a possible D match to TRBD1 (5 bases). For the CDR3, the DNA is TGTGCCAGCAGCGAGGAAGGGGTTGGCTCTGGGGCCAACGTCCTGACTTTC. Its translation: CASSEEGVGSGANVLTF.